This T cell receptor (beta chain) stems from a study of OX40 agonist ivuxolimab in advanced cancers. Repertoires were generated with immunoSEQ multiplex PCR, while TCRdb's copy carries only in-frame clones and drops some. The top ten clones hold over 75% of a sample with a few thousand clones, around four fifths of them seen once. This CDR3 comprises 13 residues. Germline CDR1 reads MNHEY; CDR2 reads SVGAGI. Deletions cut 8 bases from V and 6 bases from J, with 14 bases between. Autoimmune disease history or systemic immunosuppression meant exclusion. The timepoints at which blood was sampled were baseline, cycle 4 day 1, and cycle 7 day 1.

The chain is built from TRBV6-5 and TRBJ2-1; the D call may be TRBD1 or TRBD2 (5 bases each). Material: CD4+ or CD8+ T cells sorted from blood, obtained in a trial of the OX40 agonist ivuxolimab. The sequence derives from an adult with an advanced solid tumor such as melanoma, head and neck, liver or kidney cancer. CDR3 nucleotide sequence: TGTGCCAGCCAAGCCGGGACCAGCAATGAGCAGTTCTTC. As protein: CASQAGTSNEQFF.